The source of this T cell receptor beta chain is a study of STAT3 mutations in large granular lymphocyte leukemia. Study-level background: Among longitudinally sequenced T-LGLL patients, roughly half had canonical activating STAT3 mutations detected. Findings and limits, study-wide: In T-cell large granular lymphocyte leukemia, about half of patients showed multiple immunodominant subclonotypes. Suggested: STAT3 mutation was not the ancestral event for these clonal expansions.

Clones were read by immunoSEQ multiplex PCR, and TCRdb kept only the in-frame ones, dropping some. Here the sample spans about 10,000 clones, 88% being singletons. In regard to this clone: Its cognate antigen is unknown.

CDR1 is SGHNT, CDR2 YENEEA, per germline. V was trimmed by 5 bases and J by 1 base, leaving 9 bases between them. This CDR3 region has 14 residues. The genes are TRBV11-3 and TRBJ2-1; D might be TRBD2 (5 bases). Sequencing was done on a sample of peripheral blood mononuclear cells. The source of this sequence is a man between 60 and 70 years old with T-cell large granular lymphocyte leukemia. Some clones in this sample may be carry-over from other donors' samples. The CDR3 sequence is CASSMRASYNEQFF. For the CDR3, the DNA is TGTGCCAGCAGCATGCGGGCTTCCTACAATGAGCAGTTCTTC.